The 19 T cell receptor beta chains in this list originate from one sample, sequenced in a study of blood T cells in healthy people across ages. Together with a sample-barcoded 5' primer, a J-beta primer mix was included in a second PCR lasting about 6 to 11 cycles. TCRdb recomputed calls from the 5' RACE reads with MiXCR, one row per CDR3 protein. This table holds fewer than 900,000 distinct CDR3 sequences, around 36% found once. Sequenced sample: blood. The receptors were gathered from a young man in good health.

V is TRBV5-1 and J is TRBJ1-1, with D perhaps matching TRBD1 (6 bases). The CDR3 has 17 amino acids. Germline-derived CDR1 and CDR2 are SGHRS and YFSETQ. Trimming removed 1 base at V and 2 bases at J, with 18 bases between. The CDR3 here is CASSLMGGAVLNTEAFF. The DNA of the CDR3 is TGCGCCAGCAGCTTGATGGGGGGGGCCGTCCTCAACACTGAAGCTTTCTTT.

The chain couples TRBV2 to TRBJ2-1; D is ambiguous. This CDR3 contains 13 residues. Germline lookup yields CDR1 SNHLY and CDR2 FYNNEI. V was clipped by 10 bases and J by 8 bases, with 18 bases between them. CDR3 sequence reads: CATSLGVGDEQFF. The CDR3 bases are TGTGCCACTTCCCTTGGGGTTGGAGATGAGCAGTTCTTC.

This clonotype came up a few times. The chain carries TRBV10-3 and TRBJ1-2, with 7 nucleotides matching TRBD1. V lost 10 bases and J lost 0; bases outside the gene matches: 11. The germline V gene encodes CDR1 ENHRY and CDR2 SYGVKD. CDR3 length equals 15 residues. The CDR3 reads CATRDSDASNYGYTF. In DNA, the CDR3 is TGTGCCACCAGGGACAGCGACGCTTCTAACTATGGCTACACCTTC.

This clonotype was seen repeatedly, ten times or more. The chain carries TRBV7-2 and TRBJ2-7; no clear D gene. CDR3 length: 14 residues. The germline CDR1 and CDR2 sequences are SGHTA and FQGNSA. Trimming took off 5 bases at V and 5 bases at J, with 16 bases between the two ends. The CDR3 DNA is TGTGCCAGCAGCCCCACCCCTACACAGAACGAGCAGTACTTC. This sequence encodes CASSPTPTQNEQYF.

The chain joins TRBV27 to TRBJ1-1; D may be TRBD1 (5 bases). The CDR3 runs 13 residues. V was clipped by 3 bases and J by 8 bases, with 13 bases between them. Germline-derived CDR1 and CDR2 are MNHEY and SMNVEV (reference sequence). In DNA form, the CDR3 reads TGTGCCAGCAGTTTGGGACCTCCCAGGGAAGCTTTCTTT. Protein sequence: CASSLGPPREAFF.

This clonotype was seen repeatedly, ten times or more. This chain links TRBV29-1 with TRBJ2-4, with D possibly TRBD2 on 6 matching bases. Deletions cut 3 bases from V and 0 bases from J, with 12 bases between. This CDR3 contains 15 residues. Germline V lookup: CDR1 SQVTM, CDR2 ANQGSEA. The CDR3, as DNA: TGCAGCGTTGAGACCGGGACTTTAGCCAAAAACATTCAGTACTTC. It specifies CSVETGTLAKNIQYF.

The rearrangement links TRBV5-1 to TRBJ2-3; 10 bases agree with TRBD2. Germline CDR1 SGHRS, CDR2 YFSETQ. With V trimmed by 4 bases and J by 5 bases, 10 bases remained unmatched. This CDR3 spans 16 amino acids. The CDR3 bases are TGCGCCAGCAGCCCGAGGAAGCGGGGGGGCAGAGATACGCAGTATTTT. It specifies CASSPRKRGGRDTQYF.

The chain recombines TRBV10-3 with TRBJ2-4, with D possibly being TRBD1 (7 bases). V lost 7 bases and J lost 2, with 18 bases in between. The V gene's germline CDR1 is ENHRY and CDR2 SYGVKD. CDR3 length: 16 amino acids. CDR3: CAIKKPGGSTKNIQYF. The CDR3 DNA follows: TGTGCCATCAAGAAGCCAGGGGGGTCAACCAAAAACATTCAGTACTTC.

V is TRBV20-1 and J is TRBJ1-1, with TRBD1 matching over 8 bases. The CDR3 is 12 amino acids. Germline lookup yields CDR1 DFQATT and CDR2 SNEGSKA (reference sequence). V shed 6 bases, J shed 4 bases, and the junction held 4 bases outside the gene matches. As DNA, the CDR3 is TGCAGTGCCGGCGGACAGGGCACTGAAGCTTTCTTT. It yields the protein CSAGGQGTEAFF.

This clonotype has a handful of counts. V usage is TRBV24-1 and J usage is TRBJ2-3; possible D gene TRBD2, 5 bases. Trimming stripped 1 base from V and 1 base from J, with 5 bases between. The CDR3 has 14 residues. CDR1 is KGHDR, CDR2 SFDVKD, per germline. CDR3 DNA sequence: TGTGCCACCAGTGATTTCGGGGGCACAGATACGCAGTATTTT. Its protein product is CATSDFGGTDTQYF.

The gene calls are TRBV12-3 or TRBV12-4 and TRBJ2-1; D is unresolved. The CDR3 is 14 amino acids. The ends were cut back, 5 bases at V and 12 bases at J, with 20 bases in the middle. The CDR3 DNA reads TGTGCCAGCAGTCTCTCCGCGGCGGCAGATACGCAGTTCTTC. This codes for CASSLSAAADTQFF.

There are many counts of this clonotype. The chain joins TRBV10-3 to TRBJ2-7; perhaps TRBD1 as D (5 bases). Germline loops: CDR1 ENHRY, CDR2 SYGVKD. Between the trimmed V and J ends, which lost 4 bases and 2 bases, there was a span of 12 bases. The CDR3 has 14 residues. The CDR3 reads CAISASQETYEQYF. The CDR3 nucleotides read TGTGCCATCAGTGCCTCACAGGAGACCTACGAGCAGTACTTC.

This clonotype was seen only once. One end of the junction does not line up with germline, which may come from a read error. The gene calls are TRBV7-9 and TRBJ1-2; tentative D call: TRBD1 (5 bases). The CDR3 sequence is 15 residues long. From germline, CDR1 is SEHNR and CDR2 FQNEAQ (reference sequence). This CDR3 is CVSSLAGGTNYGYTF. CDR3 coding DNA: TGTGTCAGCAGCTTGGCGGGGGGAACAAACTATGGCTACACCTTC. Supplemented by reference TRBV7-9 and TRBJ1-2, the full variable domain reads DTGVSQNPRHKITKRGQNVTFRCDPISEHNRLYWYRQTLGQGPEFLTYFQNEAQLEKSRLLSDRFSAERPKGSFSTLEIQRTEQGDSAMYLCVSSLAGGTNYGYTFGSGTRLTVV.

The genes are TRBV5-1 and TRBJ2-3; tentative D call: TRBD1 (6 bases). V was trimmed by 0 bases and J by 1 base, leaving 12 bases between them. The CDR3 has 16 residues. Germline assignment: CDR1 SGHRS and CDR2 YFSETQ. The DNA for the CDR3 is TGCGCCAGCAGCTTGGAATGGGGGCGCGGCACAGATACGCAGTATTTT. Its protein is CASSLEWGRGTDTQYF.

A word on this clonotype: The junction departs from germline at one end; a sequencing error may be responsible. CDR3 sequence (DNA): TGTGCCAGCAGCGTTAGGGACAGGGTGAACTATGGCCACACCTTC. Protein sequence: CASSVRDRVNYGHTF. The gene calls are TRBV7-8 and TRBJ1-2; 9 bases are shared with TRBD1. The CDR3 runs to 15 residues. Germline-derived CDR1 and CDR2 are SGHVS and FQNEAQ.

This clonotype turned up a few times. The junction departs from germline at one end; a sequencing error may be responsible. This chain uses TRBV12-3 or TRBV12-4 with TRBJ2-1; D ambiguous. The CDR3 loop spans 14 amino acids. DNA of the CDR3: TGTGCCAGCACTTTAAGGAGCTCCTACAATGAGCAGTTCTTC. Translation gives CASTLRSSYNEQFF.

This clonotype showed up just a few times. This rearrangement joins TRBV29-1 to TRBJ2-2, with TRBD1 matching over 9 bases. The germline V gene has CDR1 SQVTM and CDR2 ANQGSEA. The CDR3 length is 14 residues. Trimming removed 7 bases from V and 6 bases from J; junction bases left unmatched: 9. CDR3 coding DNA: TGCAGCGCCACAGGGGGCCGGAATGCCGGGGAGCTGTTTTTT. It yields the protein CSATGGRNAGELFF.

This clonotype was observed a handful of times. The chain combines TRBV20-1 with TRBJ2-7, with D unresolved. With 3 bases removed from V and 2 bases from J, the gap between germline ends came to 14 bases. CDR3 size: 14 residues. CDR1 is DFQATT and CDR2 is SNEGSKA in the germline V gene (reference sequence). The CDR3 DNA reads TGCAGTGCTAGGGGCCGGTTACTACCCTACGAGCAGTACTTC. The encoded protein is CSARGRLLPYEQYF.

In its sample, this clonotype was seen a few times. The chain employs TRBV7-8 and TRBJ1-5; 7 nucleotides align to TRBD1. CDR1 is SGHVS, CDR2 FQNEAQ, per germline. The CDR3 length is 15 residues. J lost 7 bases, V lost 5 bases, and 11 bases had no gene match. The CDR3 loop reads CASSPTTGSGQPQHF. For the CDR3, the DNA is TGTGCCAGCAGCCCAACGACAGGGTCGGGACAGCCCCAGCATTTT.